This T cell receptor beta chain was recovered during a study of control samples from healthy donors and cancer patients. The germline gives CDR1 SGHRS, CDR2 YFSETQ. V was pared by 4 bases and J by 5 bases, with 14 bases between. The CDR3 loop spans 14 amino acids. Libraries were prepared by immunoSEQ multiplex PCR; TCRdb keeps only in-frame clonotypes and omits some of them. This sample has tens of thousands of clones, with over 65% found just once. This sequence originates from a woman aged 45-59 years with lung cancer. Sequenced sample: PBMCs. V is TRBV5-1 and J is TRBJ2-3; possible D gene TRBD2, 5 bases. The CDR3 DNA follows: TGCGCCAGCAGCCCTGAGGGTTGGAAAGATACGCAGTATTTT. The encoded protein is CASSPEGWKDTQYF.